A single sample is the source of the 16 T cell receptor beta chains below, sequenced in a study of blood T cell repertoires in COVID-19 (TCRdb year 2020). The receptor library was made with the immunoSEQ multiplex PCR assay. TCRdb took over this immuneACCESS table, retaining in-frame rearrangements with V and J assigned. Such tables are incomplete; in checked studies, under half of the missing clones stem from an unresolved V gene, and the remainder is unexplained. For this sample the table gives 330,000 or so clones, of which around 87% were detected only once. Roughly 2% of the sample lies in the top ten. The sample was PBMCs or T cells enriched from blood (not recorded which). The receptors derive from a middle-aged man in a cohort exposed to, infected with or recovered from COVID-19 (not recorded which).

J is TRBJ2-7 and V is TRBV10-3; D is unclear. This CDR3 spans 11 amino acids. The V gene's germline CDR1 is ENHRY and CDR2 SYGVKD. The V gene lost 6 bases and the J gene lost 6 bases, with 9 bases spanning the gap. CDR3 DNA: TGTGCCATCAGCCCTAGTAGCGAGCAGTACTTC. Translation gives CAISPSSEQYF.

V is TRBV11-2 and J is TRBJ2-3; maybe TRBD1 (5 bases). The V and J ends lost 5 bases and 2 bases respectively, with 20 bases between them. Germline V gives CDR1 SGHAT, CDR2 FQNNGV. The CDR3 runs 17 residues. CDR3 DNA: TGTGCCAGCAGCCCCACGCAGGGTCTACCAGCCACAGATACGCAGTATTTT. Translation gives CASSPTQGLPATDTQYF.

As DNA, the CDR3 is TGTGCCAGCAGCACAGGACAGTCCTATGGCTACACCTTC. It translates to CASSTGQSYGYTF. The chain employs TRBV9 and TRBJ1-2; maybe TRBD1 (6 bases). Germline values: CDR1 SGDLS, CDR2 YYNGEE. The V and J ends lost 4 bases and 4 bases respectively, with 11 bases between them. This CDR3 comprises 13 residues.

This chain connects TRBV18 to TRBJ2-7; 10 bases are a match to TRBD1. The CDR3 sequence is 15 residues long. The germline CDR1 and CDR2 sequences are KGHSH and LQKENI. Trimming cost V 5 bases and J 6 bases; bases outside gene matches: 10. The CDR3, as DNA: TGTGCCAGCTCATCGGGACAGGGGAGGAGTTCCGAGCAGTACTTC. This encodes CASSSGQGRSSEQYF. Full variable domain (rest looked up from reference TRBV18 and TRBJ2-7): NAGVMQNPRHLVRRRGQEARLRCSPMKGHSHVYWYRQLPEEGLKFMVYLQKENIIDESGMPKERFSAEFPKEGPSILRIQQVVRGDSAAYFCASSSGQGRSSEQYFGPGTRLTVT.

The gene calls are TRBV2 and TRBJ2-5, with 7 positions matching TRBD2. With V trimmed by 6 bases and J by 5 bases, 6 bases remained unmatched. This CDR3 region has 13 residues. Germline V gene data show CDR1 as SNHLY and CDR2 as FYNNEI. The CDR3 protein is CASSREGRETQYF. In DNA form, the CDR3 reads TGTGCCAGCAGCAGGGAGGGTAGGGAGACCCAGTACTTC.

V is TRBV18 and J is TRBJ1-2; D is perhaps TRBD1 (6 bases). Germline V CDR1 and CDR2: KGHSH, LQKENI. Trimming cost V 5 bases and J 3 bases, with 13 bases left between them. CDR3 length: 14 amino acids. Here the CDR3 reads CASSTRGLDYGYTF. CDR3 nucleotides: TGTGCCAGCTCAACCAGGGGTTTGGACTATGGCTACACCTTC.

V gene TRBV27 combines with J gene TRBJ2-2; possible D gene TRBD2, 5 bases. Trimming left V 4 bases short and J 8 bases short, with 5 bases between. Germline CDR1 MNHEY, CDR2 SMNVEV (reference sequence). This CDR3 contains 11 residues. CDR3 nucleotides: TGTGCCAGCAGTTCGGGGGGGGAGCTGTTTTTT. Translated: CASSSGGELFF.

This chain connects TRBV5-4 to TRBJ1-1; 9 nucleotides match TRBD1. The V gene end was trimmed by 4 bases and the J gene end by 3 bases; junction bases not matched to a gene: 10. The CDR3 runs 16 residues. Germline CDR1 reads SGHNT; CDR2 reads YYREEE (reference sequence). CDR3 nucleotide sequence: TGTGCCAGCAGCCCCTACGGACAGGGGAGAGACACTGAAGCTTTCTTT. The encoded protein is CASSPYGQGRDTEAFF.

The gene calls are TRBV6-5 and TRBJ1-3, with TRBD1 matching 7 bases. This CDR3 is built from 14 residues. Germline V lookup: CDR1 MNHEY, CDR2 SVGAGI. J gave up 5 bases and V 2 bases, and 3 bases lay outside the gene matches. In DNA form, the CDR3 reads TGTGCCAGCAGTTACCGGGACAGTCGAAACACCATATATTTT. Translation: CASSYRDSRNTIYF.

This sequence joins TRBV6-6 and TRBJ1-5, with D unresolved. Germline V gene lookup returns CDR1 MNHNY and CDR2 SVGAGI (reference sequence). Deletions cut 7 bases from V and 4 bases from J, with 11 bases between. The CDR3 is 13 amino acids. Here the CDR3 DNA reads TGTGCCAGCAAAAATAGTCAAAATCAGCCCCAGCATTTT. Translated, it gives CASKNSQNQPQHF.

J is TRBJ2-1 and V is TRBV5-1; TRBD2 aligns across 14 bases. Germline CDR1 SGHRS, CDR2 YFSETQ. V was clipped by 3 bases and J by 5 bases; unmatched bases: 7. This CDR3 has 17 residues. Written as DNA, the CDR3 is TGCGCCAGCAGCTCGATGACTAGCGGGAGGGCCGACAATGAGCAGTTCTTC. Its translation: CASSSMTSGRADNEQFF.

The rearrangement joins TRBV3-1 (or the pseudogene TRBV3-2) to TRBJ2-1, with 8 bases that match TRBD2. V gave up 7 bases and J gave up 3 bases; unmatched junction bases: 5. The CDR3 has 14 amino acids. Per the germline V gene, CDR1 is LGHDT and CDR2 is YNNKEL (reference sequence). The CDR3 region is CASNGGDFYNEQFF. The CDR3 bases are TGTGCCAGCAACGGGGGGGACTTCTACAATGAGCAGTTCTTC.

In DNA, the CDR3 is TGTGCCAGCAGCCGCGGACTCCAGCCTTCCTACGAGCAGTACTTC. Its translation is CASSRGLQPSYEQYF. J is TRBJ2-7 and V is TRBV5-6, with D tentatively TRBD2 (5 bases). This CDR3 comprises 15 residues. CDR1 is SGHDT, CDR2 YYEEEE, per germline. Trimming removed 4 bases at V and 1 base at J, with 15 bases between. Drawing the rest from reference TRBV5-6 and TRBJ2-7, the complete variable domain is DAGVTQSPTHLIKTRGQQVTLRCSPKSGHDTVSWYQQALGQGPQFIFQYYEEEERQRGNFPDRFSGHQFPNYSSELNVNALLLGDSALYLCASSRGLQPSYEQYFGPGTRLTVT.

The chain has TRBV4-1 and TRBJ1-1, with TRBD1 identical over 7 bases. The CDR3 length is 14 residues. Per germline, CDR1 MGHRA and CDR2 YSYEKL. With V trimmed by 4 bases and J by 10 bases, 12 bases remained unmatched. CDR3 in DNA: TGCGCCAGCAGCCGTGGGGGGACAGCCGACCGAGCTTTCTTT. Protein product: CASSRGGTADRAFF.

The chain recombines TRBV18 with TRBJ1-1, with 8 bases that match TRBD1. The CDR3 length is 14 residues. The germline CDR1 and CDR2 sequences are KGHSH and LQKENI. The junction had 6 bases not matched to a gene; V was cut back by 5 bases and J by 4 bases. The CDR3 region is CASSEDRAGTEAFF. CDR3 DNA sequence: TGTGCCAGCTCAGAGGACAGGGCGGGCACTGAAGCTTTCTTT.

The CDR3 nucleotides read TGTGCCAGCAGTGAAGTCAGATACGAGCAGTACTTC. Protein: CASSEVRYEQYF. The rearrangement links TRBV6-1 to TRBJ2-7; unclear D gene. The CDR3 is 12 residues long. V was clipped by 1 base and J by 4 bases, with 5 bases between them. Germline CDR1 reads MNHNS; CDR2 reads SASEGT.